This TCR beta chain was sequenced in a study of blood T cell repertoires in COVID-19. This table comes from immunoSEQ multiplex PCR, and its TCRdb copy is limited to in-frame clones, with some not included. The sample holds 150,000 or so clones, approximately 85% seen once. The germline V gene has CDR1 LGHNA and CDR2 YNFKEQ. CDR3 length: 15 amino acids. V dropped 7 bases and J dropped 0 bases, with 12 bases sitting between them. This clone came up once. Sequencing was carried out using peripheral blood. The gene calls are TRBV4-2 and TRBJ2-2, with D possibly TRBD2 on 5 matching bases. The receptor was derived from an older woman with COVID-19, enrolled during active disease. CDR3 sequence: CASTPTRANTGELFF. The CDR3 region has the DNA TGTGCCAGCACCCCAACTAGAGCGAACACCGGGGAGCTGTTTTTT.